One TCR beta chain is described in this entry. Looked up from germline, CDR1 is LNHDA and CDR2 is SQIVND (reference sequence). V lost 5 bases, J lost 1 base, and 5 bases stayed unmatched. The CDR3 is 15 amino acids. The sample originates from a study of control samples from healthy donors and cancer patients. The table came from immunoSEQ multiplex PCR; TCRdb's copy has only in-frame clones and leaves some out. The sample includes some 140,000 clones, 85% to 95% of them seen just once. Sample: blood. This receptor was identified in a man aged 35 to 55 in good health. The chain uses TRBV19 and TRBJ2-7, with 10 positions matching TRBD2. CDR3 sequence: CASSRSGGPSYEQYF. Here the CDR3 DNA reads TGTGCCAGTAGTCGTAGCGGGGGGCCTTCCTACGAGCAGTACTTC.